The 17 T cell receptor beta chains given below trace back to one sample, sequenced in a study of T cell changes during pregnancy in multiple sclerosis. The method was immunoSEQ multiplex PCR; TCRdb's version includes in-frame clones alone and lacks a portion of them. The data hold 30,000 to 35,000 clones, with roughly 90% observed a single time. The sample here was CD8+ T cells from peripheral blood mononuclear cells, taken after pregnancy. Every receptor here comes from a female donor with multiple sclerosis, enrolled in a pregnancy study.

The chain is built from TRBV2 and TRBJ2-2, with unresolved D. This CDR3 region has 16 residues. Germline-derived CDR1 and CDR2 are SNHLY and FYNNEI. The V and J ends lost 6 bases and 0 bases respectively, with 14 bases between them. The CDR3 nucleotides read TGTGCCAGCAGCGAGACGGCGGCTACGAACACCGGGGAGCTGTTTTTT. This encodes CASSETAATNTGELFF.

This chain joins TRBV6-5 and TRBJ2-5, with 9 bases aligning to TRBD1. Germline CDR1 and CDR2: MNHEY and SVGAGI. The CDR3 totals 16 residues. V trimming: 4 bases; J trimming: 2 bases; junction bases outside the gene matches: 8. The DNA of the CDR3 is TGTGCCAGCAGTTCGATACCGGGACAGGGACAAGAGACCCAGTACTTC. It translates to CASSSIPGQGQETQYF.

With respect to this clone: Other DNA sequences in the same sample also yield this CDR3. Written as DNA, the CDR3 is TGTGCCAGCAGTTACGCAGGGTGGGAGACCCAGTACTTC. Translated: CASSYAGWETQYF. The J gene is TRBJ2-5, the V gene TRBV6-5; weak D call: TRBD1 (5 bases). The CDR3 is 13 amino acids. Germline CDR1 MNHEY, CDR2 SVGAGI. With 2 bases removed from V and 5 bases from J, the gap between germline ends came to 9 bases.

The chain is built from TRBV6-5 and TRBJ2-7; 8 bases align to TRBD1. Trimming at V came to 0 bases and at J to 6 bases, leaving 7 bases not matched to a gene. Germline V lookup: CDR1 MNHEY, CDR2 SVGAGI. The CDR3 consists of 15 residues. The chain's CDR3 is CASSYSSDRVIEQYF. The CDR3 coding sequence is TGTGCCAGCAGTTACTCCTCGGACAGGGTAATCGAGCAGTACTTC.

V gene TRBV4-3 combines with J gene TRBJ1-6; D possibly corresponds to TRBD1 (6 bases). Looked up from germline, CDR1 is LGHNA and CDR2 is YSLEER. The CDR3 covers 15 residues. V lost 0 bases, J lost 8 bases, and 11 bases lay in between. For the CDR3, the DNA is TGCGCCAGCAGCCAAGATTTCCAGGGGCATTCACCCCTCCACTTT. Translated, it gives CASSQDFQGHSPLHF.

The V gene is TRBV7-2, the J gene TRBJ1-1; 9 bases map to TRBD1. Germline CDR1 and CDR2: SGHTA and FQGNSA. The CDR3 extends over 16 amino acids. The trim removed 5 bases at V and 4 bases at J, leaving 11 bases unmatched. The CDR3 is CASSEDRGTIPTEAFF. The CDR3 DNA reads as TGTGCCAGCAGCGAAGACAGGGGGACTATTCCCACTGAAGCTTTCTTT.

The table lists this clone with a few counts. The chain links TRBV9 to TRBJ1-1, with D possibly being TRBD1 (6 bases). V dropped 4 bases and J dropped 1 base, with 14 bases sitting between them. The germline V gene encodes CDR1 SGDLS and CDR2 YYNGEE. The CDR3 sequence is 15 residues long. This CDR3 reads CASSIEQGSNTEAFF. CDR3 DNA sequence: TGTGCCAGCAGCATAGAACAGGGATCGAACACTGAAGCTTTCTTT.

This chain joins TRBV6-6 and TRBJ1-2; D is possibly TRBD1 (6 bases). V gave up 2 bases and J gave up 7 bases, with 8 bases separating them. Germline V gene lookup returns CDR1 MNHNY and CDR2 SVGAGI (reference sequence). This CDR3 spans 12 amino acids. The CDR3 nucleotides read TGTGCCAGCAGTTACGGGACATCTGGCTACACCTTC. It is translated as CASSYGTSGYTF.

The chain carries TRBV15 and TRBJ2-7; weak D call: TRBD1 (6 bases). Trimming removed 0 bases from V and 3 bases from J, with 9 bases in between. CDR1 is LNHNV, CDR2 YYDKDF, per germline (reference sequence). The CDR3 is 14 residues long. CDR3 loop: CATSRDRGDYEQYF. DNA of the CDR3: TGTGCCACCAGCAGAGACAGGGGAGACTACGAGCAGTACTTC.

V gene TRBV13 combines with J gene TRBJ2-7, with D possibly matching TRBD1 (5 bases). Per germline, CDR1 PRHDT and CDR2 FYEKMQ (reference sequence). V lost 3 bases, J lost 6 bases, and 9 bases lay in between. CDR3 length: 12 residues. This CDR3 is CASSLQGREQYF. In DNA form, the CDR3 reads TGTGCCAGCAGCTTGCAGGGTCGCGAGCAGTACTTC.

V and J are TRBV19 and TRBJ1-1; 7 positions match TRBD1. Germline-derived CDR1 and CDR2 are LNHDA and SQIVND (reference sequence). V was clipped by 8 bases and J by 3 bases; unmatched bases: 6. The CDR3 is 13 residues long. In nucleotides, the CDR3 is TGTGCCAGTCAGGGGGAATTAGACACTGAAGCTTTCTTT. It yields the protein CASQGELDTEAFF.

The J gene is TRBJ2-1, the V gene TRBV9, with no clear D. This CDR3 region has 12 residues. Germline V gives CDR1 SGDLS, CDR2 YYNGEE. V lost 4 bases, J lost 6 bases, and 8 bases lay in between. The CDR3 spells CASSTSSNEQFF. CDR3 DNA: TGTGCCAGCAGCACCAGTTCCAATGAGCAGTTCTTC. Looking up the rest from reference TRBV9 and TRBJ2-1 gives the full variable domain: DSGVTQTPKHLITATGQRVTLRCSPRSGDLSVYWYQQSLDQGLQFLIQYYNGEERAKGNILERFSAQQFPDLHSELNLSSLELGDSALYFCASSTSSNEQFFGPGTRLTVL.

The chain couples TRBV16 to TRBJ1-1; no definite D call. The V gene's germline CDR1 is KGHSY and CDR2 FQNENV. Trimming shortened V by 2 bases and J by 2 bases, and 6 bases separated the two germline ends. The CDR3 is 13 residues long. CDR3 sequence reads: CASSQAGNTEAFF. DNA of the CDR3: TGTGCCAGCAGCCAAGCGGGTAACACTGAAGCTTTCTTT.

In its sample, this clone was seen once. DNA of the CDR3: TGTGCCAGCAGTTTATCGGCAGGGAGGACTGAAGCTTTCTTT. It encodes CASSLSAGRTEAFF. The rearrangement links TRBV27 to TRBJ1-1; possibly TRBD1 for D (5 bases). The CDR3 spans 14 residues. From germline, CDR1 is MNHEY and CDR2 SMNVEV (reference sequence). V lost 0 bases and J lost 5, with 10 bases in between.

The rearrangement uses TRBV25-1 and TRBJ2-1; a possible D gene is TRBD2 (7 bases). This CDR3 spans 15 amino acids. V shed 7 bases and J shed 7 bases, with 20 bases lying between them. Per the germline V gene, CDR1 is MGHDK and CDR2 is SYGVNS. CDR3 nucleotides: TGTGCCAGCACCCCACGGGGGGCCTTAAAAAATGAGCAGTTCTTC. It encodes CASTPRGALKNEQFF.

The chain combines TRBV7-2 with TRBJ1-2; a possible D gene is TRBD1 (5 bases). Germline V lookup: CDR1 SGHTA, CDR2 FQGNSA. This CDR3 is built from 14 residues. Trimming shortened V by 5 bases and J by 6 bases, and 16 bases separated the two germline ends. The CDR3 is CASSLEGPSNGYTF. For the CDR3, the DNA is TGTGCCAGCAGCCTAGAGGGGCCCTCTAATGGCTACACCTTC.

The rearrangement joins TRBV28 to TRBJ1-6; D not certain. Germline lookup yields CDR1 MDHEN and CDR2 SYDVKM. This CDR3 has 15 residues. The V gene lost 4 bases and the J gene lost 2 bases, with 9 bases spanning the gap. The CDR3 spells CASSYPGAYNSPLHF. The DNA of the CDR3 is TGTGCCAGCAGTTACCCCGGGGCCTATAATTCACCCCTCCACTTT.